These T cell receptor beta chains were read from a single sample in a study of T-cell reconstitution after alpha-beta-depleted transplantation in children. TCRdb re-called the PCR reads through MiXCR, storing one row per CDR3 protein. The sample carries about 870,000 distinct CDR3 sequences, roughly 15% recorded once. The sample in question was PBMCs, mostly from graft donor cells, obtained 360 days after TCRalphabeta/CD19-depleted stem cell transplant. The receptors come from a male patient between 10 and 17 years old who had a stem cell transplant for acute lymphoblastic leukemia, so the T cells may come from the graft donor. Each CDR3 is given with its conserved first and last residue.

j_call	v_call	cdr3_aa
TRBJ2-2	TRBV5-5	CASTSWGQVGELFF
TRBJ2-5	TRBV7-3	CASIFAASGSFCVETQYF
TRBJ1-6	TRBV19	CASSRSWTGENSPLHF
TRBJ2-7	TRBV12-3/TRBV12-4	CASSLAPGGTGRTEQYF
TRBJ2-7	TRBV7-2	CASSFRSASYEQYF
TRBJ2-7	TRBV18	CASSQSRDTTYEQYF
TRBJ2-5	TRBV10-3	CAIRGELAGETQYF
TRBJ1-1	TRBV29-1	CSVELTPGNGAFF
TRBJ2-2	TRBV7-1	CASSSSGLNVRGDLENTGELFF
TRBJ2-1	TRBV5-1	CASSLGIGTYNEQFF
TRBJ2-1	TRBV20-1	CSAGGGAYNEQFF
TRBJ2-7	TRBV7-9	CASRGLAEREQYF
TRBJ2-2	TRBV5-1	CASSPTGQGGITGKLYF
TRBJ2-3	TRBV2	CASSSPREIAQDTQYF
TRBJ2-1	TRBV3-1	CASSQELAGGPEQFF